What follows describes a single T cell receptor beta chain. Germline lookup yields CDR1 LNHNV and CDR2 YYDKDF (reference sequence). V lost 2 bases, J lost 4 bases, and 5 bases stayed unmatched. The CDR3 consists of 15 residues. The source of the sample is a study of blood T cell repertoires in COVID-19. Study details: Spain, Italy and the United States supplied samples that represented acute and convalescent COVID-19. PBMCs, B-cell-depleted T cells, or T cells were the source of the cDNA or gDNA that made up the material.

As originally analysed: Estimation of nucleated cell counts relied on the amplification of reference gene primers. Assay used: immunoSEQ multiplex PCR; TCRdb lists only in-frame clones, some missing. Clone size and the V and J calls come from that table; the DNA yielded D and trimming. The table includes about 190,000 clones, 80% to 90% detected once. The sequenced material came from peripheral blood. The source is a human donor in a cohort sampled during active COVID-19. This chain uses TRBV15 with TRBJ2-1, with 7 bases identical to TRBD1. The CDR3 sequence is CATSRSSGGYNEQFF. DNA for the CDR3: TGTGCCACCAGCAGATCGTCAGGGGGTTACAATGAGCAGTTCTTC.